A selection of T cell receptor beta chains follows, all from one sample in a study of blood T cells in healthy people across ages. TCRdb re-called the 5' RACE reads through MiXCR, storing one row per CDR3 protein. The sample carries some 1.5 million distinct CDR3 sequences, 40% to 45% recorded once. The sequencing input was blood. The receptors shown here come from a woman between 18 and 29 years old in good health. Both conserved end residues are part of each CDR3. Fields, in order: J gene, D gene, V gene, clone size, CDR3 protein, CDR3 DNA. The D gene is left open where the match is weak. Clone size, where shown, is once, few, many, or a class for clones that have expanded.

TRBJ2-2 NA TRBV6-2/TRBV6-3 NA CASIYRESGELFF TGTGCCAGCATCTACAGGGAGTCCGGGGAGCTGTTTTTT
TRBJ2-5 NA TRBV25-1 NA CASIPEYQETQYF TGTGCCAGCATCCCCGAGTACCAAGAGACCCAGTACTTC
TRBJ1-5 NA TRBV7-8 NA CASSSILRGETYSNQPQHF TGTGCCAGCAGCTCTATACTAAGGGGGGAGACTTATAGCAATCAGCCCCAGCATTTT
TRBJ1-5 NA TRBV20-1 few CSARLAGGQPQHF TGCAGTGCTAGATTGGCCGGCGGTCAGCCCCAGCATTTT
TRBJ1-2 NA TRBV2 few CASKETIYGYTF TGTGCCAGCAAGGAGACAATCTATGGCTACACCTTC
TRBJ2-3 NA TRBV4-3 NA CASSQQPTADTQYF TGCGCCAGCAGCCAACAGCCCACCGCAGATACGCAGTATTTT
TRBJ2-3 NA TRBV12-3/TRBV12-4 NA CASSLASGGTADTQYF TGTGCCAGCAGTTTAGCTAGCGGAGGGACCGCAGATACGCAGTATTTT
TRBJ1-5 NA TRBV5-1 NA CASSFPGQHF TGCGCCAGCAGCTTTCCCGGCCAGCATTTT
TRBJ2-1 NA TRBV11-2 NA CASRDDYNEQFF TGTGCCAGCAGAGATGATTACAATGAGCAGTTCTTC
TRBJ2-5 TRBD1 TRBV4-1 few CASSQQQGTGAQETQYF TGCGCCAGCAGCCAACAACAAGGGACAGGGGCACAAGAGACCCAGTACTTC
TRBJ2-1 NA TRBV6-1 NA CASKGRYNEQFF TGTGCCAGCAAGGGGCGGTACAATGAGCAGTTCTTC
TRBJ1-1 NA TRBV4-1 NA CASRQETENTEAFF TGCGCCAGCAGACAAGAGACAGAGAACACTGAAGCTTTCTTT
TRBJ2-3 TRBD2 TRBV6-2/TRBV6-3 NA CASKAGVDTQYF TGTGCCAGCAAAGCGGGAGTGGATACGCAGTATTTT
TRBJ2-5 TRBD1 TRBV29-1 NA CSLGQAGNEQYF TGCAGCCTGGGACAGGCGGGTAATGAGCAGTACTTC
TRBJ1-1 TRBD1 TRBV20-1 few CSALRGTGHTEAFF TGCAGTGCCCTCCGCGGGACAGGGCACACTGAAGCTTTCTTT
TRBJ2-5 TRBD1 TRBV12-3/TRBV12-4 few CASSLSPGGLRETQYF TGTGCCAGCAGTTTATCCCCAGGGGGTCTCCGGGAGACCCAGTACTTC
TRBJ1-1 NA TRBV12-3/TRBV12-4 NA CASSFRHPQDTEAFF TGTGCCAGCAGTTTTAGACATCCCCAGGACACTGAAGCTTTCTTT
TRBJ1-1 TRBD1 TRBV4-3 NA CASSRDRADTEAFF TGCGCCAGCAGCCGGGACAGGGCGGACACTGAAGCTTTCTTT
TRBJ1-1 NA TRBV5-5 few CASSFIGGTEAFF TGTGCCAGCAGCTTTATAGGGGGCACTGAAGCTTTCTTT
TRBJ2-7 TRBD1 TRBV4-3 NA CASSQDWGTGWLEQYF TGCGCCAGCAGCCAAGATTGGGGGACAGGGTGGCTTGAGCAGTACTTC
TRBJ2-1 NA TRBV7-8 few CASSLVVGSEQFF TGTGCCAGCAGCTTAGTTGTTGGGTCAGAGCAGTTCTTC
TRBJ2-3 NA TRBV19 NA CASSPDEDRDTDTQYF TGTGCCAGTAGCCCTGACGAAGACCGGGACACAGATACGCAGTATTTT
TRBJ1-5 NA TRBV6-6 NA CASHLDGSNQPQHF TGTGCCAGCCACCTCGACGGGAGCAATCAGCCCCAGCATTTT
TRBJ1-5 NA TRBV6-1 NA CASSKIGGNQPQHF TGTGCCAGCAGTAAGATCGGGGGCAATCAGCCCCAGCATTTT
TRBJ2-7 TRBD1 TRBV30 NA CAWSVTGGNYEQYF TGTGCCTGGAGTGTAACAGGGGGGAACTACGAGCAGTACTTC
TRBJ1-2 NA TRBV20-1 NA CSARDTAGREGYTF TGCAGTGCTAGAGATACGGCAGGGCGGGAGGGCTACACCTTC
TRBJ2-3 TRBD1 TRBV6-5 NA CASNGDREADTQYF TGTGCCAGCAACGGGGACAGGGAAGCAGATACGCAGTATTTT
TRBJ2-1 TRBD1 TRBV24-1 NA CATSDLDRGDNEQFF TGTGCCACCAGTGATCTGGACAGGGGAGACAATGAGCAGTTCTTC
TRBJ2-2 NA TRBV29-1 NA CSVGLMAGELFF TGCAGCGTTGGTTTAATGGCCGGGGAGCTGTTTTTT
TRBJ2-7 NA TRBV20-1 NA CSAKSAYEQYF TGCAGTGCTAAGTCTGCCTACGAGCAGTACTTC
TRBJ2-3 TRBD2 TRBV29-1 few CSVRGLAGGRDTQYF TGCAGCGTTAGGGGACTAGCGGGGGGCCGAGATACGCAGTATTTT
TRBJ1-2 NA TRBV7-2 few CASSLAQNRIANYGYTF TGTGCCAGCAGCTTAGCGCAGAACAGGATCGCTAACTATGGCTACACCTTC
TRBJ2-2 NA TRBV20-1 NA CSARVRAEFNTGELFF TGCAGTGCTAGAGTAAGGGCGGAGTTTAACACCGGGGAGCTGTTTTTT
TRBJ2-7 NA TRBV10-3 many CAISVAVGEDEQYF TGTGCCATCAGTGTGGCCGTTGGAGAGGACGAGCAGTACTTC
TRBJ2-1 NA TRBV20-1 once CSARGHIQSEQFF TGCAGTGCTAGGGGGCATATCCAGAGTGAGCAGTTCTTC
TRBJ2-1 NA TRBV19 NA CASSIEGHQETQFF TGTGCCAGTAGTATAGAGGGTCACCAAGAGACCCAGTTCTTC
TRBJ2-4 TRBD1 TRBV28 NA CASSSPDRGYIQYF TGTGCCAGCAGCAGCCCCGACAGGGGTTACATTCAGTACTTC
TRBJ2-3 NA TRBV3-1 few CASSRPRGDTQYF TGCGCCAGCAGCCGCCCCCGAGGAGATACGCAGTATTTT
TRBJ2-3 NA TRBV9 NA CASSVRGPGDTQYF TGTGCCAGCAGCGTACGGGGGCCGGGGGATACGCAGTATTTT
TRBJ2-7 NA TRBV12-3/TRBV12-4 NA CASTTRGFYEQYF TGTGCCAGCACTACAAGGGGGTTCTACGAGCAGTACTTC
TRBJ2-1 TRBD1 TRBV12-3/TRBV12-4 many CASSPGGGEQFF TGTGCCAGCTCGCCAGGGGGTGGTGAGCAGTTCTTC
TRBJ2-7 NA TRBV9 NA CASSVALLPYEQYF TGTGCCAGCAGCGTAGCACTGTTACCCTACGAGCAGTACTTC
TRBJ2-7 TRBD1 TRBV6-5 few CASSPEGTGEPYEQYF TGTGCCAGCAGTCCCGAAGGGACAGGGGAACCCTACGAGCAGTACTTC
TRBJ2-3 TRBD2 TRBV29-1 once CSVVSGDGTQYF TGCAGCGTTGTCAGCGGGGACGGTACGCAGTATTTT
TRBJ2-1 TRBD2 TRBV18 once CAGSSKTSDNEQFF TGTGCCGGCTCCTCGAAAACTAGCGACAATGAGCAGTTCTTC